A selection of T cell receptor beta chains follows, all from one sample in a study of vaccination effects on CD4 cells after COVID-19. Assay used: immunoSEQ multiplex PCR; TCRdb lists only in-frame clones, some missing. The sample records tens of thousands of clones, around three quarters being singletons. Their antigens remain unidentified. This material consisted of CD4+ T cells from PBMCs cultured with HIV peptides, taken before COVID-19 vaccination. The receptor source for this set is a human donor who had a prior SARS-CoV-2 infection. The CDR3 runs from the conserved cysteine through the conserved F or W. Each record gives: clone size, V gene, D gene, J gene, CDR3 DNA, CDR3 protein. The D gene is left open where the match is weak. Where a row states a size, it is once, few, many or the class of an expanded clone; other rows omit it.

NA,TRBV7-9,NA,TRBJ1-5,TGTGCCAGCAGCTTACGGGGAAACAATCAGCCCCAGCATTTT,CASSLRGNNQPQHF
once,TRBV5-1,NA,TRBJ1-1,TGCGCCAGCAAGGACCCGAACACTGAAGCTTTCTTT,CASKDPNTEAFF
NA,TRBV19,TRBD1,TRBJ1-5,TGTGCCAGTAGCCTCGGACAGGGCAATCAGCCCCAGCATTTT,CASSLGQGNQPQHF
NA,TRBV7-3,NA,TRBJ2-7,TGTGCCAGCAGCTTAGGACGAGGCTACGAGCAGTACTTC,CASSLGRGYEQYF
NA,TRBV15,NA,TRBJ2-2,TGTGCCACCAGCAGAGGGACATTCGCGAACACCGGGGAGCTGTTTTTT,CATSRGTFANTGELFF
NA,TRBV20-1,NA,TRBJ2-3,TGCAGTGCTAGTCGGGCAGCGTACAGCACAGATACGCAGTATTTT,CSASRAAYSTDTQYF
NA,TRBV2,NA,TRBJ1-4,TGTGCCAGCAGAACGGACCTCGGGCAAAAACTGTTTTTT,CASRTDLGQKLFF
NA,TRBV9,NA,TRBJ2-3,TGTGCCAGCAGCGTCAACCCTACCCCGAGGGCGTCAGATACGCAGTATTTT,CASSVNPTPRASDTQYF
NA,TRBV4-3,NA,TRBJ1-2,TGCGCCAGCAGCCAAGATCTTATCAGTAGGAGTAACTATGGCTACACCTTC,CASSQDLISRSNYGYTF
few,TRBV20-1,NA,TRBJ1-2,TGCAGTGCTAGTTGGAGGAGCAACTATGGCTACACCTTC,CSASWRSNYGYTF
NA,TRBV10-3,TRBD2,TRBJ2-1,TGTGCCATCAGTGGGACTAGCGGGAGCCATTACAATGAGCAGTTCTTC,CAISGTSGSHYNEQFF
once,TRBV5-6,NA,TRBJ2-2,TGTGCCAGCAGCTTTTCGCCAGGGTTAACCACCGGGGAGCTGTTTTTT,CASSFSPGLTTGELFF
NA,TRBV7-3,NA,TRBJ2-7,TGTGCCAGCAGCAGGACACCCAGTTACGAGCAGTACTTC,CASSRTPSYEQYF
few,TRBV24-1,TRBD1,TRBJ2-3,TGTGCCACCAGTGATCCGGGACAGGGCACAGATACGCAGTATTTT,CATSDPGQGTDTQYF
NA,TRBV9,NA,TRBJ2-1,TGTGCCAGCAGCGTAGAGGAGAGAAATGAGCAGTTCTTC,CASSVEERNEQFF
NA,TRBV7-6,NA,TRBJ2-7,TGTGCCAGCAGCTTAGTTTCAGGGAGCTCCTACGAGCAGTACTTC,CASSLVSGSSYEQYF
NA,TRBV2,TRBD1,TRBJ2-7,TGTGCCAGCCGGGACAGGGGGCCCGAGCAGTACTTC,CASRDRGPEQYF
NA,TRBV9,TRBD2,TRBJ2-5,TGTGCCAGCAGCGTAGGGACTAGCGAGGCCCAGTACTTC,CASSVGTSEAQYF
NA,TRBV2,NA,TRBJ2-3,TGTGCCAAGCGGGGGACAGAACTCACAGATACGCAGTATTTT,CAKRGTELTDTQYF
NA,TRBV20-1,TRBD2,TRBJ2-3,TGCAGTGCTAGTAAAGCGGGGGGGTCTCCGACAGATACGCAGTATTTT,CSASKAGGSPTDTQYF
NA,TRBV18,NA,TRBJ1-6,TGTGCCAGCTCACCAGAGGAGATTTCACCCCTCCACTTT,CASSPEEISPLHF
NA,TRBV24-1,TRBD2,TRBJ2-3,TGTGCCACCAGTGATCGGAGCCCTAGCGGGGGCCCTCCAGATACGCAGTATTTT,CATSDRSPSGGPPDTQYF
NA,TRBV3-1/TRBV3-2,TRBD1,TRBJ1-1,TGTGCCAGCAGCCAGAGCGACGCAGGGGGAGCGAAGGCTTTCTTT,CASSQSDAGGAKAFF
NA,TRBV3-1/TRBV3-2,NA,TRBJ1-1,TGTGCCAGCAGCCCGCCCAGGAGCAGGTATATGAACACTGAAGCTTTCTTT,CASSPPRSRYMNTEAFF
NA,TRBV2,TRBD1,TRBJ1-1,TGTGCCAGCATGACGGACGGGACAGGAGCTTTCTTT,CASMTDGTGAFF
NA,TRBV9,TRBD1,TRBJ2-5,TGTGCCAGCAGCGTTGGGACAGGGATTTTAGGCGAGACCCAGTACTTC,CASSVGTGILGETQYF
NA,TRBV24-1,NA,TRBJ2-2,TGTGCCACCTCACCTGGGGGAACAAGATCCGGGGAGCTGTTTTTT,CATSPGGTRSGELFF
NA,TRBV7-3,NA,TRBJ1-1,TGTGCCAGCAGTGTAGCTTTGAACACTGAAGCTTTCTTT,CASSVALNTEAFF
NA,TRBV7-2,NA,TRBJ2-5,TGTGCCAGCAGCCGAGGGTTACAAGAGACCCAGTACTTC,CASSRGLQETQYF
once,TRBV11-3,NA,TRBJ2-3,TGTGCCAGCAGCTTAGAGGCAGGCACAGATACGCAGTATTTT,CASSLEAGTDTQYF
NA,TRBV7-2,NA,TRBJ2-3,TGTGCCAGCAGCCGCCGGTGGGGGGCAGATACGCAGTATTTT,CASSRRWGADTQYF
NA,TRBV4-1,TRBD1,TRBJ2-1,TGCGCCAGCAGCCGTGGGACAGATAACAATGAGCAGTTCTTC,CASSRGTDNNEQFF
NA,TRBV10-3,NA,TRBJ1-2,TGTGCCATCAGTGAATCGGCAGGGCTTTTGGATGGCTACACCTTC,CAISESAGLLDGYTF
NA,TRBV5-4,NA,TRBJ1-1,TGTGCCAGCAGCTTGGCCGGGATGAACACTGAAGCTTTCTTT,CASSLAGMNTEAFF
few,TRBV7-9,NA,TRBJ2-1,TGTGCCAGCAGCTTCCAAGGGGAGAATTACAATGAGCAGTTCTTC,CASSFQGENYNEQFF
NA,TRBV5-6,TRBD1,TRBJ1-1,TGTGCCAGCAGCTCCATCCGGGACAGGACCCTTCTGAACACTGAAGCTTTCTTT,CASSSIRDRTLLNTEAFF
NA,TRBV28,TRBD2,TRBJ2-7,TGTGCCAGCAGTCTCGGGACTAGCGTCTCCTACGAGCAGTACTTC,CASSLGTSVSYEQYF
NA,TRBV4-1,NA,TRBJ2-7,TGCGCCAGCAGCCAAGGTTTCCGGGACCACCCCTACGAGCAGTACTTC,CASSQGFRDHPYEQYF
NA,TRBV18,TRBD1,TRBJ2-7,TGTGCCAGCTCACAGGACAGGGGGGGCGAGCAGTACTTC,CASSQDRGGEQYF
NA,TRBV7-9,TRBD1,TRBJ2-7,TGTGCCAGCAGCAAACGGGACAGGGGATCCCGGTCGGGCGAGCAGTACTTC,CASSKRDRGSRSGEQYF
NA,TRBV2,TRBD1,TRBJ1-6,TGTGCCAGCAGTCTACCGGGACAGGGCAATTCACCCCTCCACTTT,CASSLPGQGNSPLHF
NA,TRBV11-2,NA,TRBJ2-1,TGTGCCAGCAGCTTCGGAGGGGGGGCCTACAATGAGCAGTTCTTC,CASSFGGGAYNEQFF
NA,TRBV29-1,NA,TRBJ2-4,TGCAGCGTTGTACCGGCTAGCGTTAACATTCAGTACTTC,CSVVPASVNIQYF
NA,TRBV5-5,TRBD2,TRBJ2-1,TGTGCCAGCAGCCCGGGACTAGCGGTCTACAATGAGCAGTTCTTC,CASSPGLAVYNEQFF
NA,TRBV7-2,TRBD2,TRBJ2-3,TGTGCCAGCAGTCCAGGTTCGGGGGGTGTCACAGATACGCAGTATTTT,CASSPGSGGVTDTQYF
NA,TRBV12-3/TRBV12-4,NA,TRBJ2-5,TGTGCCAGCCGAGATTTACAAGAGACCCAGTACTTC,CASRDLQETQYF
few,TRBV30,NA,TRBJ1-1,TGTGCCTGGAGGGGTATCACAGACACTGAAGCTTTCTTT,CAWRGITDTEAFF
NA,TRBV24-1,NA,TRBJ2-2,TGTGCCACCGGGACAACTACGAACACCGGGGAGCTGTTTTTT,CATGTTTNTGELFF
NA,TRBV30,TRBD1,TRBJ2-5,TGTGCCTGGAGCTACAGGGGGTCAGAGACCCAGTACTTC,CAWSYRGSETQYF
NA,TRBV28,TRBD1,TRBJ1-5,TGTGCCAGCAGTACAAGACAGGGGGGGGACTTTCAGCCCCAGCATTTT,CASSTRQGGDFQPQHF
few,TRBV7-9,TRBD1,TRBJ1-5,TGTGCCAGCAGTTCACAGGGGGACCAGCCCCAGCATTTT,CASSSQGDQPQHF
NA,TRBV7-3,NA,TRBJ1-2,TGTGCCAGCAGCTCCGGCGCAGGGAATAACTATGGCTACACCTTC,CASSSGAGNNYGYTF
NA,TRBV25-1,NA,TRBJ2-3,TGTGCCAGCAGTGCCGGACACCCCACAGATACGCAGTATTTT,CASSAGHPTDTQYF
NA,TRBV4-3,TRBD2,TRBJ2-1,TGCGCCAGCAGCCAAGCGGGGCTAGCGGGAGTCGGGCAGTTCTTC,CASSQAGLAGVGQFF
NA,TRBV7-2,NA,TRBJ2-7,TGTGCCAGCAGATACGACCCGGGAACCATCTACGAGCAGTACTTC,CASRYDPGTIYEQYF